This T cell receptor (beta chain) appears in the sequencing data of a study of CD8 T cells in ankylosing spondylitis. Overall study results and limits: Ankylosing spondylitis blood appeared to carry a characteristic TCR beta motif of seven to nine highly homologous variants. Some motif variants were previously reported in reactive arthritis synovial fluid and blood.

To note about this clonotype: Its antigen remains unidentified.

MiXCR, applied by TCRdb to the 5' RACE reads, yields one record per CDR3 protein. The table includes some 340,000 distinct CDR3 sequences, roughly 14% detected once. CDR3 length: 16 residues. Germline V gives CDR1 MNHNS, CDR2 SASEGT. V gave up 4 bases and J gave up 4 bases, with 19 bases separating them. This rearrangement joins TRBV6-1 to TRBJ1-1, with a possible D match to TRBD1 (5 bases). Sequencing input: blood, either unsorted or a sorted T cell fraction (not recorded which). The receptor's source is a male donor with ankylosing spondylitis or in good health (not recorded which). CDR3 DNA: TGTGCCAGCAGTGTGGGGGTGGCAGGGCCGGCCACTGAAGCTTTCTTT. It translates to CASSVGVAGPATEAFF.